These 22 T cell receptor beta chains were sequenced from one sample in a study of T cells after yellow fever vaccination. TCRdb reprocessed the 5' RACE reads via MiXCR and lists one record per CDR3 protein. The profile shows 200,000 to 300,000 distinct CDR3 sequences, 10% to 15% of them singletons. The input for sequencing was CD4+ T cells sorted from PBMCs, taken 45 days after the yellow fever booster vaccination. These receptors came from a man aged 30 to 39 who received the YFV17D yellow fever vaccine.

The V call is TRBV5-1, the J call TRBJ2-2; D call uncertain. V was clipped by 2 bases and J by 7 bases, with 15 bases between them. The CDR3 has 15 residues. Looked up from germline, CDR1 is SGHRS and CDR2 is YFSETQ. CDR3 residues: CASSFLDTGHGELFF. CDR3 nucleotide sequence: TGCGCCAGCAGCTTCTTAGACACTGGGCACGGGGAGCTGTTTTTT.

This clonotype was seen more than once but under ten times. The V gene is TRBV30, the J gene TRBJ2-7, with D possibly TRBD1 on 7 matching bases. The V end was cut by 2 bases, the J end by 5 bases, with 10 bases between. The CDR3 length is 12 residues. The V gene's germline CDR1 is GTSNPN and CDR2 SVGIG (reference sequence). CDR3 loop: CAWSLRGDEQYF. CDR3 nucleotides: TGTGCCTGGAGTCTCAGGGGGGACGAGCAGTACTTC.

Only a few counts were recorded for this clonotype. The rearrangement joins TRBV6-2 or TRBV6-3 to TRBJ1-1, with TRBD1 identical over 8 bases. Per the germline V gene, CDR1 is MNHEY and CDR2 is SVGEGT. V gave up 7 bases and J gave up 1 base; unmatched junction bases: 17. CDR3 length equals 18 residues. CDR3 in amino acids: CASITDRGGFTRNTEAFF. Written as DNA, the CDR3 is TGTGCCAGCATAACCGACAGGGGAGGGTTCACGAGGAACACTGAAGCTTTCTTT.

The chain uses TRBV3-1 and TRBJ2-7; D ambiguous. Trimming removed 0 bases at V and 4 bases at J, with 16 bases between. CDR1 is LGHDT and CDR2 is YNNKEL in the germline V gene (reference sequence). This CDR3 spans 16 amino acids. The CDR3 nucleotides are TGTGCCAGCAGCCAAGATGGCTTCATCCTTGGTTACGAGCAGTACTTC. Encoded protein: CASSQDGFILGYEQYF.

This clonotype occurred a few times. This rearrangement joins TRBV9 to TRBJ2-2, with D unclear. The CDR3 length is 15 residues. Trimming pared 0 bases from V and 6 bases from J, leaving 12 bases between. CDR1 is SGDLS, CDR2 YYNGEE, per germline. CDR3 loop: CASSVGGFAAGELFF. The CDR3 DNA reads TGTGCCAGCAGCGTAGGGGGTTTCGCGGCCGGGGAGCTGTTTTTT.

The gene calls are TRBV29-1 and TRBJ2-2; 12 bases match TRBD2. This CDR3 is 16 amino acids long. Germline V gives CDR1 SQVTM, CDR2 ANQGSEA. V dropped 7 bases and J dropped 5; count of bases not matched to a gene: 11. CDR3 in amino acids: CSAADGLAGFTGELFF. The CDR3 DNA reads as TGCAGCGCGGCCGACGGACTAGCGGGATTTACCGGGGAGCTGTTTTTT.

The chain couples TRBV7-8 to TRBJ1-1; D is uncertain. Trimming removed 4 bases from V and 4 bases from J, with 7 bases in between. Per germline, CDR1 SGHVS and CDR2 FQNEAQ. The CDR3 spans 12 residues. The CDR3, as DNA: TGTGCCAGCAGCTGGGGTATCACTGAAGCTTTCTTT. Amino acid sequence: CASSWGITEAFF.

This clonotype occurred a few times. The chain links TRBV18 to TRBJ2-5; TRBD1 matches at 7 bases. Per germline, CDR1 KGHSH and CDR2 LQKENI. CDR3 size: 14 residues. The trim removed 2 bases at V and 2 bases at J, leaving 2 bases unmatched. The CDR3 nucleotides are TGTGCCAGCTCACCATGGACAGGACAAGAGACCCAGTACTTC. This sequence encodes CASSPWTGQETQYF.

The table lists this clonotype with many counts. The chain recombines TRBV5-4 with TRBJ2-1, with D tentatively TRBD2 (5 bases). V lost 5 bases and J 3 bases, leaving 15 bases between the germline ends. In germline, CDR1 is SGHNT, CDR2 YYREEE (reference sequence). CDR3 length: 15 residues. The CDR3, as DNA: TGTGCCAGCAGAGCCGGACTGGATAACTACAATGAGCAGTTCTTC. Protein: CASRAGLDNYNEQFF.

The chain links TRBV20-1 to TRBJ2-2; D possibly corresponds to TRBD1 (6 bases). This CDR3 is built from 14 residues. Germline loops: CDR1 DFQATT, CDR2 SNEGSKA (reference sequence). Trimming left V 5 bases short and J 6 bases short, with 16 bases between. The DNA for the CDR3 is TGCAGTGCTTCGCAATCTTACAGGGCCGGGGAGCTGTTTTTT. It encodes CSASQSYRAGELFF.

In its sample, this clonotype was seen many times. The rearrangement links TRBV7-2 to TRBJ1-5; D is unclear. The length of the CDR3 is 14 residues. V was pared by 2 bases and J by 2 bases, with 7 bases between. Germline V gene lookup returns CDR1 SGHTA and CDR2 FQGNSA. Here the CDR3 DNA reads TGTGCCAGCAGCTTATTCGTGGGCAATCAGCCCCAGCATTTT. Protein product: CASSLFVGNQPQHF. Together with reference TRBV7-2 and TRBJ1-5, the CDR3 gives the full variable domain: GAGVSQSPSNKVTEKGKDVELRCDPISGHTALYWYRQSLGQGLEFLIYFQGNSAPDKSGLPSDRFSAERTGGSVSTLTIQRTQQEDSAVYLCASSLFVGNQPQHFGDGTRLSIL.

This clonotype turned up a few times. The chain carries TRBV5-1 and TRBJ2-2; 7 bases are a match to TRBD2. Germline assignment: CDR1 SGHRS and CDR2 YFSETQ. The trim removed 0 bases at V and 5 bases at J, leaving 1 base unmatched. There are 14 residues in the CDR3. The DNA for the CDR3 is TGCGCCAGCAGCTTGGTGCGGGAGACCGGGGAGCTGTTTTTT. Protein: CASSLVRETGELFF.

The rearrangement joins TRBV20-1 to TRBJ2-6; D is ambiguous. Germline values: CDR1 DFQATT, CDR2 SNEGSKA (reference sequence). V lost 0 bases and J lost 0, with 9 bases in between. The CDR3 runs 16 residues. CDR3 sequence reads: CSARDGGNSGANVLTF. The CDR3 DNA reads TGCAGTGCTAGAGATGGCGGCAACTCTGGGGCCAACGTCCTGACTTTC.

The chain uses TRBV6-2 or TRBV6-3 and TRBJ2-3, with 11 positions matching TRBD2. CDR3 length: 16 amino acids. Germline V CDR1 and CDR2: MNHEY, SVGEGT. With 7 bases clipped from V and 8 bases from J, the junction kept 14 bases outside the gene matches. The CDR3 coding sequence is TGTGCCAGCACCGGCAACCCGGGACTAGCGGAATCTACGCAGTATTTT. Translation gives CASTGNPGLAESTQYF.

The chain employs TRBV20-1 and TRBJ2-7, with D possibly being TRBD1 (6 bases). Germline CDR1 is DFQATT and CDR2 is SNEGSKA (reference sequence). This CDR3 is 13 amino acids long. Trimming took 5 bases from V and 3 from J, leaving 14 bases between them. The CDR3 reads CSAPFQGGYEQYF. CDR3 sequence (DNA): TGCAGTGCTCCCTTCCAAGGGGGCTACGAGCAGTACTTC.

This chain connects TRBV10-1 to TRBJ1-1, with TRBD1 matching over 7 bases. This CDR3 has 15 amino acids. With V trimmed by 6 bases and J by 0 bases, 7 bases remained unmatched. Germline CDR1 WNHNN, CDR2 SYGVQD (reference sequence). The CDR3 spells CASRPGTELNTEAFF. CDR3 in DNA: TGCGCCAGCAGACCCGGGACAGAGCTGAACACTGAAGCTTTCTTT.

The V gene is TRBV5-1, the J gene TRBJ2-5; TRBD2 matches 9 bases. The V gene's germline CDR1 is SGHRS and CDR2 YFSETQ. CDR3 length: 16 residues. V lost 4 bases, J lost 3 bases, and 10 bases stayed unmatched. CDR3 DNA sequence: TGCGCCAGCAGCCCGGACAGACTAGCGGCGGAAGAGACCCAGTACTTC. Translation gives CASSPDRLAAEETQYF.

The CDR3 nucleotides read TGCAGCGTTGTTTGGGGTAGGCGGACGTACCAAGAGACCCAGTACTTC. This sequence encodes CSVVWGRRTYQETQYF. The V gene is TRBV29-1, the J gene TRBJ2-5; D is ambiguous. CDR1 is SQVTM and CDR2 is ANQGSEA in the germline V gene. The CDR3 is 16 residues long. V lost 4 bases and J 0 bases, leaving 18 bases between the germline ends.

The chain couples TRBV7-2 to TRBJ2-7, with 10 bases identical to TRBD2. From germline, CDR1 is SGHTA and CDR2 FQGNSA. This CDR3 region has 16 residues. Trimming took 1 base from V and 2 from J; bases not matched to a gene: 5. CDR3 sequence reads: CASSLDPTSGPYEQYF. The DNA for the CDR3 is TGTGCCAGCAGCTTAGACCCGACTAGCGGGCCCTACGAGCAGTACTTC.

This clonotype was observed a handful of times. This chain joins TRBV6-5 and TRBJ1-3; D gene unclear. The CDR3 contains 15 residues. V shed 2 bases and J shed 4 bases, with 12 bases lying between them. Per germline, CDR1 MNHEY and CDR2 SVGAGI. CDR3 nucleotide sequence: TGTGCCAGCAGTTACCAACGGCGCTCAGGAAACACCATATATTTT. The encoded protein is CASSYQRRSGNTIYF.

This clonotype was picked up a small number of times. The V gene is TRBV25-1, the J gene TRBJ2-3, with no clear D. Trimming shortened V by 4 bases and J by 0 bases, and 8 bases separated the two germline ends. CDR1 and CDR2 (germline): MGHDK, SYGVNS. The CDR3 is 14 residues long. DNA of the CDR3: TGTGCCAGCAGTGCAGTCCCTAGCACAGATACGCAGTATTTT. This sequence encodes CASSAVPSTDTQYF.

The chain combines TRBV2 with TRBJ2-5, with D hard to call. Germline V gives CDR1 SNHLY, CDR2 FYNNEI. This CDR3 contains 13 residues. V was shortened by 4 bases and J by 2 bases, with 8 bases between the two germline ends. CDR3 loop: CASSGTEQETQYF. CDR3 in DNA: TGTGCCAGCAGTGGGACGGAACAAGAGACCCAGTACTTC.